A single sample gave rise to the 25 T cell receptor beta chains below, sequenced in a study of identical twins. TCRdb recomputed calls from the 5' RACE reads with MiXCR, one row per CDR3 protein. The repertoire includes 640,000 or so distinct CDR3 sequences, around 5.7% of them detected once, and 1.5% to 2% sits in the top ten. The sample consisted of naive T cells sorted from blood. These receptors originate from a man aged 18-30 years in good health.

The gene calls are TRBV11-3 and TRBJ2-3; 7 bases line up with TRBD2. In germline, CDR1 is SGHNT, CDR2 YENEEA. Trimming at V came to 4 bases and at J to 2 bases, leaving 6 bases not matched to a gene. The CDR3 has 15 amino acids. CDR3 residues: CASSSREDLTDTQYF. The CDR3 nucleotides are TGTGCCAGCAGCTCCCGGGAGGACCTCACAGATACGCAGTATTTT.

The chain is built from TRBV25-1 and TRBJ1-1; D may be TRBD1 (5 bases). Germline values: CDR1 MGHDK, CDR2 SYGVNS. CDR3 length equals 15 residues. Trimming shortened V by 5 bases and J by 3 bases, and 16 bases separated the two germline ends. CDR3 in amino acids: CASSTRDLLDTEAFF. The CDR3, as DNA: TGTGCCAGCAGTACCCGGGACCTACTGGACACTGAAGCTTTCTTT. The entire variable domain, with the rest obtained from reference TRBV25-1 and TRBJ1-1, is as follows: EADIYQTPRYLVIGTGKKITLECSQTMGHDKMYWYQQDPGMELHLIHYSYGVNSTEKGDLSSESTVSRIRTEHFPLTLESARPSHTSQYLCASSTRDLLDTEAFFGQGTRLTVV.

This clonotype was observed at least ten times. The chain combines TRBV5-1 with TRBJ2-5; the D is unclear. Looked up from germline, CDR1 is SGHRS and CDR2 is YFSETQ. The V end was cut by 3 bases, the J end by 3 bases, with 12 bases between. This CDR3 has 14 residues. As DNA, the CDR3 is TGCGCCAGCAGCTGGCGGACGGTCGAAGAGACCCAGTACTTC. Residues: CASSWRTVEETQYF.

This clonotype has just a few counts. The chain is built from TRBV10-3 and TRBJ2-7; D is possibly TRBD1 or TRBD2 (5 bases each). The V gene lost 2 bases and the J gene lost 7 bases, with 15 bases spanning the gap. The CDR3 sequence is 14 residues long. The germline V gene has CDR1 ENHRY and CDR2 SYGVKD. CDR3 in amino acids: CAISEPGPTGEQYV. The DNA of the CDR3 is TGTGCCATCAGTGAGCCGGGACCAACCGGGGAGCAGTACGTC.

This chain joins TRBV5-1 and TRBJ2-5; TRBD1 is a possible D gene (6 bases). CDR3 size: 15 residues. Trimming cost V 0 bases and J 9 bases, with 18 bases left between them. Germline loops: CDR1 SGHRS, CDR2 YFSETQ. CDR3 in DNA: TGCGCCAGCAGCTTGGAGCGACCACCAGGGGTGGCCCAGTACTTC. Translated, it gives CASSLERPPGVAQYF.

The V gene is TRBV10-2, the J gene TRBJ2-5; 11 bases are a match to TRBD1. Trimming cost V 2 bases and J 5 bases; bases outside gene matches: 4. CDR1 is WSHSY, CDR2 SAAADI, per germline. CDR3 length: 15 residues. CDR3 loop: CASSEGTGGSETQYF. CDR3 nucleotides: TGCGCCAGCAGTGAGGGGACAGGGGGTTCGGAGACCCAGTACTTC.

This clonotype was picked up a small number of times. This rearrangement joins TRBV9 to TRBJ2-7; 9 bases map to TRBD2. The CDR3 extends over 16 amino acids. V was clipped by 0 bases and J by 4 bases; unmatched bases: 8. Germline V gene lookup returns CDR1 SGDLS and CDR2 YYNGEE. This CDR3 reads CASSVDPSGKGYEQYF. Written as DNA, the CDR3 is TGTGCCAGCAGCGTAGATCCTAGCGGGAAAGGTTACGAGCAGTACTTC. The variable domain in full, with the rest retrieved from reference TRBV9 and TRBJ2-7, is DSGVTQTPKHLITATGQRVTLRCSPRSGDLSVYWYQQSLDQGLQFLIQYYNGEERAKGNILERFSAQQFPDLHSELNLSSLELGDSALYFCASSVDPSGKGYEQYFGPGTRLTVT.

The CDR3 protein is CASSVGQGANEQFF. CDR3 nucleotide sequence: TGTGCCAGCAGCGTGGGACAGGGGGCGAATGAGCAGTTCTTC. The chain uses TRBV11-1 and TRBJ2-1; 12 nucleotides agree with TRBD1. V gave up 5 bases and J gave up 7 bases; unmatched junction bases: 3. Germline V CDR1 and CDR2: SGHAT, FQDESV (reference sequence). The CDR3 sequence is 14 residues long.

V is TRBV24-1 and J is TRBJ2-7, with 7 bases aligning to TRBD1. J was trimmed by 6 bases and V by 4 bases; bases with no gene match: 5. The CDR3 length is 13 residues. Germline V gene data show CDR1 as KGHDR and CDR2 as SFDVKD. The CDR3 DNA reads as TGTGCCACCAGTGACCTAACAGGGGCCGAGCAGTACTTC. It translates to CATSDLTGAEQYF.

For this clonotype: Compared with germline, one end of the junction differs, possibly owing to a read error. This rearrangement joins TRBV4-2 to TRBJ2-1; 9 bases are shared with TRBD2. Germline loops: CDR1 LGHNA, CDR2 YNFKEQ. The CDR3 contains 13 residues. The CDR3: CASSLREREAQFF. CDR3 DNA: TGCGCCAGCAGCCTCAGGGAGCGGGAGGCACAGTTCTTC.

This clonotype was found many times. The chain combines TRBV7-7 with TRBJ2-3; tentative D call: TRBD1 (6 bases). In germline, CDR1 is SSHAT, CDR2 FNYEAQ (reference sequence). V was pared by 3 bases and J by 4 bases, with 11 bases between. This CDR3 is built from 14 residues. In DNA form, the CDR3 reads TGTGCCAGCAGCTTGCAGGGGACCCCAGATACGCAGTATTTT. Translated, it gives CASSLQGTPDTQYF.

This clonotype was found a few times. The V call is TRBV7-2, the J call TRBJ2-1, with 8 bases identical to TRBD1. The CDR3 runs 13 residues. Germline trimming cut 11 bases from V and 3 bases from J; bases unmatched to any gene: 6. Per germline, CDR1 SGHTA and CDR2 FQGNSA. The CDR3 nucleotides read TGTGCCCTAAGACAGGGGAGCTACAATGAGCAGTTCTTC. Protein: CALRQGSYNEQFF.

J is TRBJ1-5 and V is TRBV6-1; D not certain. The CDR3 consists of 11 residues. V was cut by 9 bases and J by 4 bases, with 7 bases left in between. Germline V gene data show CDR1 as MNHNS and CDR2 as SASEGT. CDR3 loop: CASRLNQPQHF. The CDR3 coding sequence is TGTGCCAGTAGATTAAATCAGCCCCAGCATTTT.

The chain has TRBV6-2 or TRBV6-3 and TRBJ2-7; D possibly corresponds to TRBD1 (6 bases). Germline V CDR1 and CDR2: MNHEY, SVGEGT. This CDR3 contains 15 residues. Trimming shortened V by 6 bases and J by 1 base, and 16 bases separated the two germline ends. The CDR3 sequence is CASSTGMGASYEQYF. In nucleotides, the CDR3 is TGTGCCAGCAGCACGGGGATGGGGGCGTCCTACGAGCAGTACTTC.

This chain joins TRBV12-3 or TRBV12-4 and TRBJ2-7; 8 positions agree with TRBD1. The trim removed 5 bases at V and 4 bases at J, leaving 4 bases unmatched. The CDR3 loop spans 13 amino acids. The CDR3, as DNA: TGTGCCAGCAGTGTACAGGGGGTATACGAGCAGTACTTC. Residues: CASSVQGVYEQYF.

The chain uses TRBV27 and TRBJ2-7; D remains unclear. The CDR3 has 13 amino acids. Germline CDR1 MNHEY, CDR2 SMNVEV (reference sequence). CDR3: CASSFRPTYEQHV. The CDR3 bases are TGTGCCAGCAGTTTCCGACCGACCTACGAGCAGCACGTC.

As for this clonotype: The CDR3 does not end in the conserved phenylalanine or tryptophan, so this is likely a read error. This chain connects TRBV5-5 to TRBJ2-1; maybe TRBD1 (6 bases). Germline assignment: CDR1 SGHKS and CDR2 YYEKEE (reference sequence). Trimming shortened V by 5 bases and J by 1 base, and 19 bases separated the two germline ends. This CDR3 contains 17 residues. CDR3 sequence (DNA): TGTGCCAGCAGACCAACCGGGACACGGAATTCCTACAATGAGCAGTTCTCC. It encodes CASRPTGTRNSYNEQFS.

This clonotype turned up a few times. V and J are TRBV18 and TRBJ2-2; 7 bases are a match to TRBD1. The CDR3 contains 16 residues. Unmatched junction bases numbered 8, after V lost 6 bases and J lost 1 base. Germline CDR1 reads KGHSH; CDR2 reads LQKENI. The CDR3 DNA follows: TGTGCCAGCTCTGTGCTCCGGGACAGGAACACCGGGGAGCTGTTTTTT. Its translation is CASSVLRDRNTGELFF.

In its sample, this clonotype was seen many times. The chain joins TRBV5-1 to TRBJ2-1; possible D gene TRBD1, 6 bases. Trimming removed 7 bases at V and 4 bases at J, with 15 bases between. CDR1 is SGHRS, CDR2 YFSETQ, per germline. CDR3 length: 14 residues. This CDR3 reads CASSPRQAYNEQFF. The CDR3 DNA reads as TGCGCCAGCTCCCCCCGACAGGCATACAATGAGCAGTTCTTC.

This clonotype was seen a handful of times. The rearrangement links TRBV7-2 to TRBJ2-3; 7 nucleotides align to TRBD2. The CDR3 extends over 15 amino acids. Germline V gives CDR1 SGHTA, CDR2 FQGNSA. Unmatched junction bases numbered 10, after V lost 5 bases and J lost 5 bases. The CDR3 sequence: CASSITGTTLDTQYF. The CDR3 bases are TGTGCCAGCAGCATAACCGGGACTACTTTAGATACGCAGTATTTT.

This sequence joins TRBV6-5 and TRBJ2-5; D is unresolved. V lost 6 bases and J 3 bases, leaving 5 bases between the germline ends. The CDR3 loop spans 11 amino acids. The germline CDR1 and CDR2 sequences are MNHEY and SVGAGI. The CDR3 bases are TGTGCCAGCAGAAAAAAAGAGACCCAGTACTTC. This gives the protein CASRKKETQYF.

V gene TRBV29-1 combines with J gene TRBJ1-5, with D possibly TRBD1 on 5 matching bases. Trimming pared 5 bases from V and 3 bases from J, leaving 14 bases between. This CDR3 has 14 residues. Per germline, CDR1 SQVTM and CDR2 ANQGSEA. Written as DNA, the CDR3 is TGCAGCGTTCAGGCAGGGCCGAACAATCAGCCCCAGCATTTT. The encoded protein is CSVQAGPNNQPQHF.

The J gene is TRBJ2-2, the V gene TRBV7-8; 8 nucleotides align to TRBD2. Germline V gene sequence: CDR1 SGHVS, CDR2 FQNEAQ. The length of the CDR3 is 14 residues. Unmatched junction bases numbered 6, after V lost 8 bases and J lost 4 bases. The CDR3 loop reads CASLASGGTGELFF. The DNA of the CDR3 is TGTGCCAGCCTTGCGAGCGGGGGCACCGGGGAGCTGTTTTTT.

In this sample, this clonotype turned up many times. The CDR3 reads CASSQDPSSYNEQFF. The CDR3, as DNA: TGCGCCAGCAGCCAAGATCCGAGCTCCTACAATGAGCAGTTCTTC. The chain recombines TRBV4-1 with TRBJ2-1; D gene ambiguous. This CDR3 has 15 residues. Germline V gives CDR1 MGHRA, CDR2 YSYEKL. With 0 bases removed from V and 0 bases from J, the gap between germline ends came to 6 bases.

This rearrangement joins TRBV7-9 to TRBJ2-5; D not resolved. The CDR3 consists of 11 residues. Trimming pared 1 base from V and 9 bases from J, leaving 6 bases between. Germline loops: CDR1 SEHNR, CDR2 FQNEAQ (reference sequence). The CDR3 loop reads CASSLELPQYF. The CDR3 bases are TGTGCCAGCAGCTTAGAGTTGCCCCAGTACTTC.